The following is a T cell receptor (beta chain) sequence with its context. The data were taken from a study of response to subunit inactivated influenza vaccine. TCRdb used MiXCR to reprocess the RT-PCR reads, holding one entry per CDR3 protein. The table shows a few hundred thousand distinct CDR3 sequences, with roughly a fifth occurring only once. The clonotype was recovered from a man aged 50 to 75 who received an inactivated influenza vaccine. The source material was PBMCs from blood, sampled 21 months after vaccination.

The CDR3 nucleotides read TGTGCCAGCAGCCCTGGACAGGGCACTGAAGCTTTCTTT. Amino acid sequence: CASSPGQGTEAFF. V gene TRBV5-4 combines with J gene TRBJ1-1; TRBD1 aligns across 8 bases. With 4 bases clipped from V and 4 bases from J, the junction kept 3 bases outside the gene matches. CDR1 and CDR2 (germline): SGHNT, YYREEE (reference sequence). This CDR3 has 13 residues.